Below, one T cell receptor beta chain is given with its context. What it binds is unknown. The J segment lost 5 bases and the V segment lost 3 bases, leaving 7 bases of the junction unmatched. From germline, CDR1 is SEHNR and CDR2 FQNEAQ (reference sequence). CDR3 length equals 16 residues. This specimen comes from a study of cytomegalovirus exposure and HLA in healthy donors. Across the study: An earlier analysis found 110 million or so unique TCR beta sequences from 150 million to 200 million T cells.

PCR amplification relied on 60 Vbeta primers (plus 13 Jbeta primers). In the original processing: The count from a later analysis was roughly 80 million unique TCR beta chains, 9 million to 12 million of them shared. TCRdb keeps only in-frame clones here, not all; method: immunoSEQ multiplex PCR. The DNA was the basis for D and trimming; V, J and clone size are from that table. The sample has around 240,000 clones; about 80% are singletons. Overall study findings and caveats: Most TCR beta V segments were productive about 87% or about 30% of the time in an earlier analysis.

At the time of sampling, donors were nominally healthy, though unrecorded immune exposures were likely. The TCR was taken from a woman in her thirties or forties in good health and CMV-seropositive. The chain couples TRBV7-9 to TRBJ2-2; 9 positions agree with TRBD2. The sequencing sample was made of PBMCs. The CDR3 coding sequence is TGTGCCAGCAGCTTGACTCGGCGGGGGGGTACCGGGGAGCTGTTTTTT. It is translated as CASSLTRRGGTGELFF.